This T cell receptor (beta chain) was identified in a study of T cells in Graves' hyperthyroidism and ophthalmopathy. Findings and caveats of the study: Also found in blood were most expanded thyroid clonotypes above 0.001.

This clonotype was picked up many times. The antigen remains unidentified. This CDR3 region has 14 residues. The germline CDR1 and CDR2 sequences are PRHDT and FYEKMQ (reference sequence). V lost 2 bases and J 1 base, leaving 8 bases between the germline ends. Amplified TCR beta CDR3 regions derived from RNA transcripts. During a first-round RT-PCR of the TCR CDR3, the HTBI primer set was used. TCRdb re-called the multiplex PCR reads with MiXCR, one entry per CDR3 protein. This table holds 450,000 to 650,000 distinct CDR3 sequences, more than 15% found once. The chain joins TRBV13 to TRBJ1-2, with a weak D call TRBD1 (6 bases). Sequences were obtained from blood. This clonotype was sampled from a woman under 30 with Graves' ophthalmopathy. The CDR3 region is CASSLRGGNYGYTF. In DNA form, the CDR3 reads TGTGCCAGCAGCTTAAGGGGGGGTAACTATGGCTACACCTTC. Complete variable domain (other parts from reference TRBV13 and TRBJ1-2): AAGVIQSPRHLIKEKRETATLKCYPIPRHDTVYWYQQGPGQDPQFLISFYEKMQSDKGSIPDRFSAQQFSDYHSELNMSSLELGDSALYFCASSLRGGNYGYTFGSGTRLTVV.